The 5 T cell receptor beta chains below all came from one sample that was sequenced in a study of neurological immune-mediated disorders. Each CDR3 protein gets one entry after TCRdb re-called the 5' RACE reads with MiXCR. Of fewer than 90,000 distinct CDR3 sequences listed, less than 5.5% are singletons. The sample taken for sequencing was PBMCs. The receptors shown here come from a man aged 18 to 29 with multiple sclerosis.

This clonotype appeared many times. The V call is TRBV6-1, the J call TRBJ2-7, with no clear D. V shed 1 base and J shed 0 bases, with 10 bases lying between them. The length of the CDR3 is 15 residues. Looked up from germline, CDR1 is MNHNS and CDR2 is SASEGT. The CDR3 loop is CASSEGFIISYEQYF. The CDR3 DNA reads as TGTGCCAGCAGTGAAGGATTCATTATCTCCTACGAGCAGTACTTC.

J is TRBJ1-6 and V is TRBV7-3; tentatively, D is TRBD1 (6 bases). This CDR3 is 14 amino acids long. Germline V lookup: CDR1 SGHTA, CDR2 FQGTGA. With 4 bases removed from V and 10 bases from J, the gap between germline ends came to 14 bases. The CDR3 protein is CASSSTGLGSPLHF. The CDR3 nucleotides read TGTGCCAGCAGCTCCACAGGGCTCGGCTCACCCCTCCACTTT.

This clonotype has ten or more counts. The gene calls are TRBV5-1 and TRBJ2-1; perhaps TRBD2 as D (6 bases). The CDR3 spans 16 residues. Germline CDR1 SGHRS, CDR2 YFSETQ. V lost 4 bases to trimming and J lost 0 bases, with 14 bases between them. Here the CDR3 reads CASSDFDGSSYNEQFF. For the CDR3, the DNA is TGCGCCAGCAGCGACTTCGACGGGAGCTCCTACAATGAGCAGTTCTTC.

As for this clonotype: This clone may be a read error of a much larger clone one base away. The chain carries TRBV2 and TRBJ2-2; D unclear. CDR1 SNHLY and CDR2 FYNNEI come from the germline V gene. Trimming removed 1 base at V and 3 bases at J, with 6 bases between. The CDR3 sequence is 14 residues long. CDR3 DNA sequence: TGTGCCAGCAGTGAAGACAGATACACCGGGGAGCTGTTTTTT. Translated: CASSEDRYTGELFF.

This clonotype came up many times. The chain couples TRBV2 to TRBJ2-2; TRBD1 matches at 10 bases. The V segment lost 6 bases and the J segment 4 bases; nucleotides outside the gene matches: 2. CDR1 and CDR2 from the germline V gene are SNHLY and FYNNEI. The CDR3 covers 14 residues. CDR3 nucleotides: TGTGCCAGCAGGACAGGGGGCGTCACCGGGGAGCTGTTTTTT. Its translation is CASRTGGVTGELFF.